A selection of T cell receptor beta chains follows, all from one sample in a study of blood T cells in healthy people across ages. In TCRdb, the 5' RACE reads were re-called with MiXCR into one record per CDR3 protein. The repertoire holds hundreds of thousands of distinct CDR3 sequences, with about 62% as singletons. Sequenced: blood. The receptors were gathered from a man under 40 in good health. CDR3s include the opening cysteine and the closing phenylalanine or tryptophan. A D gene is named only where the DNA matches it firmly. Size values are once, few and many counts, or a class for expanded clones, and some rows have none.

>NA|TRBV6-5|TRBJ2-7|NA
TGTGCCAGCAGTTACTCGAAACTTTACTCCTACGAGCAGTACTTC
CASSYSKLYSYEQYF
>NA|TRBV6-2/TRBV6-3|TRBJ2-2|NA
TGTGCCAGCAGTTACCCACAGGGAGACACCGGGGAGCTGTTTTTT
CASSYPQGDTGELFF
>TRBD2|TRBV18|TRBJ2-2|NA
TGTGCCAGCTCACGGTCCACTCGGCTAGCGGGGGTGCCCACCGGGGAGCTGTTTTTT
CASSRSTRLAGVPTGELFF
>NA|TRBV12-3/TRBV12-4|TRBJ2-7|NA
TGTGCCAGCAGTTTAAACAGGCAGCCGTTCTACGAGCAGTACTTC
CASSLNRQPFYEQYF
>NA|TRBV6-5|TRBJ1-4|NA
TGTGCCAGCAGTTACCGTCGGGGCTTTAATGAAAAACTGTTTTTT
CASSYRRGFNEKLFF
>NA|TRBV6-2/TRBV6-3|TRBJ2-1|once
TGTGCCAGCAGATGGGAATTTGAGCAGTTCTTC
CASRWEFEQFF
>TRBD1|TRBV4-3|TRBJ1-6|NA
TGCGCCAGCAGCAAAGGGACAGTCAATTCACCCCTCCACTTT
CASSKGTVNSPLHF
>TRBD2|TRBV4-1|TRBJ2-1|NA
TGCGCCAGCAGCCAAGATGGGGGGGGAAGGAACAATGAGCAGTTCTTC
CASSQDGGGRNNEQFF
>NA|TRBV7-9|TRBJ1-2|NA
TGTGCCAGCAGCCACCCGCTCGGGGGGCGAGACTATGGCTACACCTTC
CASSHPLGGRDYGYTF
>TRBD1|TRBV25-1|TRBJ1-6|NA
TGTGCCAGCAGTGAAGGGACAGGGCCCAACACCCTCCACTTT
CASSEGTGPNTLHF
>TRBD2|TRBV5-8|TRBJ2-1|many
TGTGCCAGCAGCTTGGGGCGAAAGACTAGCCGCTCCTACAATGAGCAGTTCTTC
CASSLGRKTSRSYNEQFF
>NA|TRBV27|TRBJ2-7|once
TGTGCCAGCAGTTTTTCCAGGCGCGACTACGAGCAGTACTTC
CASSFSRRDYEQYF
>NA|TRBV7-2|TRBJ2-1|once
TGTGCCAGCAGCCAGGCGGTCTCCTACAATGAGCAGTTCTTC
CASSQAVSYNEQFF
>NA|TRBV29-1|TRBJ2-4|few
TGCAGCGTTGAAACCGGGGTCGCCAAAAACATTCAGTACTTC
CSVETGVAKNIQYF
>TRBD2|TRBV4-2|TRBJ2-7|few
TGTGCCAGCAGCCGGACTAGCGGGGTCTCCTACGAGCAGTACTTC
CASSRTSGVSYEQYF
>TRBD2|TRBV2|TRBJ2-1|NA
TGTGCCAGCAGTGAAAGGCTAGCGGGGGGGAGTGAGCAGTTCTTC
CASSERLAGGSEQFF
>NA|TRBV3-1|TRBJ1-2|NA
TGTGCCAGCAGCCGCCGACAGGATTCTAACTATGGCTACACCTTC
CASSRRQDSNYGYTF
>NA|TRBV20-1|TRBJ2-1|NA
TGCAGTGCTAGAGGCGCGGGTTTGGGGGGGGCCCGATCTGGCGAGCAGTTCTTC
CSARGAGLGGARSGEQFF
>NA|TRBV7-3|TRBJ2-6|NA
TGTGCCAGCAGCTTATTGCTACCTGGGGCCAACGTCCTGACTTTC
CASSLLLPGANVLTF
>NA|TRBV9|TRBJ2-7|NA
TGTGCCAGCAGCGTGGGGTCAAGCTCCTACGAGCAGTACTTC
CASSVGSSSYEQYF